This T cell receptor (beta chain) emerged from a study of blood T cell repertoires in COVID-19. As originally analysed: Amplification of reference gene primers provided the estimated nucleated cell counts. Only in-frame clones appear in the TCRdb table, and some are missing; sequencing was by immunoSEQ multiplex PCR. From that table come the V and J calls and clone size; the DNA was used to work out D and trimming. The top ten clones hold approximately 5% of a sample with tens of thousands of clones, 90% to 95% of them seen once. The CDR3 contains 14 residues. Deletions cut 7 bases from V and 0 bases from J, with 9 bases between. Germline lookup yields CDR1 MNHEY and CDR2 SVGAGI.

The chain couples TRBV6-5 to TRBJ2-2; D uncertain. Sequenced sample: peripheral blood. The TCR originated in a human donor in a cohort sampled during active COVID-19. CDR3: CASNTVSNTGELFF. Written as DNA, the CDR3 is TGTGCCAGCAATACTGTCTCGAACACCGGGGAGCTGTTTTTT.